The 16 T cell receptor beta chains given below trace back to one sample, sequenced in a study of blood T cell repertoires in COVID-19. Method: immunoSEQ multiplex PCR; TCRdb's copy keeps in-frame clones and lacks some. The sample contains approximately 200,000 clones, about 81% of which appear only once. Sequenced: peripheral blood. The source is an elderly woman with COVID-19, enrolled during active disease.

Here the CDR3 reads CASSFASSGQGIYTIYF. CDR3 nucleotides: TGTGCCAGCAGCTTCGCCTCGTCTGGACAGGGCATTTACACCATATATTTT. The chain is built from TRBV7-9 and TRBJ1-3, with 8 bases that match TRBD1. Unmatched junction bases numbered 15, after V lost 3 bases and J lost 8 bases. Germline V gives CDR1 SEHNR, CDR2 FQNEAQ (reference sequence). This CDR3 spans 17 amino acids.

The chain carries TRBV9 and TRBJ2-7; D gene unclear. Germline V gene sequence: CDR1 SGDLS, CDR2 YYNGEE. The CDR3 sequence is 14 residues long. Trimming removed 0 bases at V and 2 bases at J, with 9 bases between. CDR3 protein: CASSVEAGTYEQYF. For the CDR3, the DNA is TGTGCCAGCAGCGTAGAGGCAGGAACCTACGAGCAGTACTTC.

The V call is TRBV6-5, the J call TRBJ2-1, with a weak D call TRBD2 (5 bases). The germline gives CDR1 MNHEY, CDR2 SVGAGI. This CDR3 region has 13 residues. V dropped 5 bases and J dropped 7 bases, with 12 bases sitting between them. The CDR3 protein is CASSRKLGNEQFF. The CDR3 bases are TGTGCCAGCAGTCGTAAACTAGGAAATGAGCAGTTCTTC.

V usage is TRBV28 and J usage is TRBJ2-7, with a possible D match to TRBD2 (6 bases). The germline CDR1 and CDR2 sequences are MDHEN and SYDVKM. The CDR3 covers 12 residues. V was pared by 2 bases and J by 4 bases, with 6 bases between. In DNA, the CDR3 is TGTGCCAGCAGTTTAGGGGGGTACGAGCAGTACTTC. Protein: CASSLGGYEQYF.

V and J are TRBV19 and TRBJ1-2; 7 bases are shared with TRBD1. Trimming took 8 bases from V and 4 from J; bases not matched to a gene: 4. The CDR3 runs 12 residues. CDR1 and CDR2 (germline): LNHDA, SQIVND (reference sequence). CDR3 nucleotides: TGTGCCAGTGCGGGACAGATCTATGGCTACACCTTC. Translated, it gives CASAGQIYGYTF.

CDR3 DNA sequence: TGTGCCAGCAGCCCGGGGACTAGCGGGGGGCACTACTTC. This sequence encodes CASSPGTSGGHYF. The genes are TRBV3-1 (or the pseudogene TRBV3-2) and TRBJ2-7, with 15 bases identical to TRBD2. Germline CDR1 LGHDT, CDR2 YNNKEL (reference sequence). V was clipped by 4 bases and J by 13 bases; unmatched bases: 5. CDR3 length equals 13 residues.

This rearrangement joins TRBV15 to TRBJ1-2, with a tentative D call TRBD1 (5 bases). Germline assignment: CDR1 LNHNV and CDR2 YYDKDF (reference sequence). Trimming stripped 3 bases from V and 4 bases from J, with 12 bases between. CDR3 size: 14 residues. CDR3 amino acids: CATSSLGQVYGYTF. The CDR3 coding sequence is TGTGCCACCAGCAGCTTGGGGCAAGTCTATGGCTACACCTTC.

CDR3 nucleotide sequence: TGTGCCAGCAGTTACTTGACAGGGGGCGAGACCCAGTACTTC. Protein sequence: CASSYLTGGETQYF. The V and J genes are TRBV6-2 or TRBV6-3 and TRBJ2-5; 10 bases fit TRBD1. CDR1 is MNHEY, CDR2 SVGEGT, per germline. This CDR3 spans 14 amino acids. Trimming cost V 1 base and J 5 bases; bases outside gene matches: 1.

In the case of this clone: A read error may account for a junction end that differs from germline. V gene TRBV7-9 combines with J gene TRBJ1-1; the match to TRBD1 covers 9 bases. The CDR3 extends over 14 amino acids. Per the germline V gene, CDR1 is SEHNR and CDR2 is FQNEAQ (reference sequence). The CDR3 region has the DNA TGTGCCAGCAGCTCCGGCGGAGGTCCCGGGACAGGGAATTTT. Its protein product is CASSSGGGPGTGNF. Combining the CDR3 with reference TRBV7-9 and TRBJ1-1 gives the whole variable domain DTGVSQNPRHKITKRGQNVTFRCDPISEHNRLYWYRQTLGQGPEFLTYFQNEAQLEKSRLLSDRFSAERPKGSFSTLEIQRTEQGDSAMYLCASSSGGGPGTGNFGQGTRLTVV.

Only a few counts were recorded for this clone. J is TRBJ1-5 and V is TRBV2, with D maybe TRBD1 (6 bases). Trimming took off 6 bases at V and 0 bases at J, with 9 bases between the two ends. Germline assignment: CDR1 SNHLY and CDR2 FYNNEI. The CDR3 runs to 14 residues. CDR3 residues: CASRRDNSNQPQHF. The DNA for the CDR3 is TGTGCCAGCAGAAGGGACAATAGCAATCAGCCCCAGCATTTT.

The V call is TRBV30, the J call TRBJ1-1; 9 bases match TRBD1. Per germline, CDR1 GTSNPN and CDR2 SVGIG (reference sequence). After removal of 2 bases from V and 10 bases from J, the junction contained 5 bases not matched to a gene. This CDR3 region has 12 residues. The CDR3 sequence: CAWSSGQGRAFF. In DNA, the CDR3 is TGTGCCTGGAGTTCGGGACAGGGTAGAGCTTTCTTT.

This clone has only one observation. J is TRBJ2-3 and V is TRBV7-2; D gene uncertain. Germline V CDR1 and CDR2: SGHTA, FQGNSA. V lost 4 bases to trimming and J lost 6 bases, with 8 bases between them. The CDR3 extends over 12 amino acids. CDR3 in DNA: TGTGCCAGCAGCTCCCCCCCGGATACGCAGTATTTT. It encodes CASSSPPDTQYF.

This rearrangement joins TRBV7-9 to TRBJ1-1, with unresolved D. Between the trimmed V and J ends, which lost 3 bases and 2 bases, there was a span of 4 bases. The length of the CDR3 is 12 residues. Germline V gene lookup returns CDR1 SEHNR and CDR2 FQNEAQ (reference sequence). DNA for the CDR3: TGTGCCAGCAGCTTTATAAACACTGAAGCTTTCTTT. This encodes CASSFINTEAFF.

The V and J genes are TRBV10-3 and TRBJ2-1, with 12 bases aligning to TRBD1. Per germline, CDR1 ENHRY and CDR2 SYGVKD. The trim removed 2 bases at V and 5 bases at J, leaving 4 bases unmatched. This CDR3 spans 16 amino acids. CDR3 loop: CAISEPGQGADNEQFF. The CDR3 DNA is TGTGCCATCAGTGAGCCGGGACAGGGGGCGGACAATGAGCAGTTCTTC.

The V call is TRBV6-1, the J call TRBJ2-7; 10 bases map to TRBD2. Germline lookup yields CDR1 MNHNS and CDR2 SASEGT. V was clipped by 2 bases and J by 2 bases; unmatched bases: 3. The CDR3 is 15 amino acids. The CDR3 DNA is TGTGCCAGCAGTGAAACTAGCGGGATTGCCTACGAGCAGTACTTC. It codes for CASSETSGIAYEQYF.

The chain joins TRBV18 to TRBJ2-3; the D is unclear. Trimming left V 2 bases short and J 0 bases short, with 12 bases between. The CDR3 length is 16 residues. In germline, CDR1 is KGHSH, CDR2 LQKENI. The CDR3 DNA sequence: TGTGCCAGCTCACCAAGAGGCAGCTACAGCACAGATACGCAGTATTTT. Translated, it gives CASSPRGSYSTDTQYF.